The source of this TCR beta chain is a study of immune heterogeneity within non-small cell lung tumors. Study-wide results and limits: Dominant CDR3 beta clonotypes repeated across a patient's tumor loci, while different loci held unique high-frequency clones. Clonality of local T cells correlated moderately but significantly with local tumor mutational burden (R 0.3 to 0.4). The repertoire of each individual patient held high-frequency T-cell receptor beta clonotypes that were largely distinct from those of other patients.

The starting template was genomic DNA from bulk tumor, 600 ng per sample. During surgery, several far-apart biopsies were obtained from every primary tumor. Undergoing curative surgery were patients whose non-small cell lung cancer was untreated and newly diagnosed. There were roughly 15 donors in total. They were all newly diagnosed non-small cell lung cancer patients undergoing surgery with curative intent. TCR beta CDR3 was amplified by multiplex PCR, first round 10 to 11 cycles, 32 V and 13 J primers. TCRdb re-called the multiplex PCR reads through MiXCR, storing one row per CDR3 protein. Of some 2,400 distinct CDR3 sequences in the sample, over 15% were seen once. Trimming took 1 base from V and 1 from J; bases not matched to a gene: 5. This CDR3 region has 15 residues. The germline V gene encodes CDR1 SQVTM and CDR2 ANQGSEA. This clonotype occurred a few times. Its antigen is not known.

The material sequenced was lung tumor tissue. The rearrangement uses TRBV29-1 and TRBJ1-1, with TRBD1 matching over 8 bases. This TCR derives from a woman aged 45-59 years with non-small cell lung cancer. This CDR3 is CSVEGGTGRNTEAFF. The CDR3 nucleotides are TGCAGCGTTGAAGGAGGGACAGGTAGGAACACTGAAGCTTTCTTT.